This TCR beta chain was identified in a study of shared clonotypes between healthy human individuals. The CDR3 totals 14 residues. Between the trimmed V and J ends, which lost 4 bases and 11 bases, there was a span of 23 bases. Germline CDR1 and CDR2: GTSNPN and SVGIG (reference sequence). All of the donors resided in Nashville, Tennessee, and each was a Caucasian adult. Tens of millions of PBMCs were counted before genomic DNA extraction. Unsorted PBMC DNA went through sequencing on ten immunoSEQ deep assay plates. Study processing details: Filtering was not the same, since immunoSEQ gave junction-only sequences without quality scores. This table comes from immunoSEQ multiplex PCR, and its TCRdb copy is limited to in-frame clones, with some not included. V and J calls and clone size are given by that table; D and trimming were obtained from the DNA. The data hold 470,000 or so clones, with around 73% observed a single time.

The chain has TRBV30 and TRBJ2-5, with D perhaps matching TRBD1 or TRBD2 (5 bases each). This sequence was found in a woman aged 40 to 50 in good health. Some clones in this sample may be carry-over from other donors' samples. The sample taken for sequencing was PBMCs. This CDR3 is CAWTVMRFQGEQYF. CDR3 sequence (DNA): TGTGCCTGGACGGTGATGAGGTTTCAAGGGGAGCAGTACTTC.